The T cell receptor beta chain described here comes from a study of T cells after posttransplantation cyclophosphamide. Trimming cost V 2 bases and J 4 bases; bases outside gene matches: 2. The germline V gene encodes CDR1 LGHNT and CDR2 FRNRAP. This CDR3 region has 13 residues. Broader study findings: Donor CD8+ memory clones often dominated recipient blood repertoires at later times. TRB overlap between skin or GI tissue T cells and blood was limited. TRB clonality was highly associated with recipient CMV seropositivity and reactivation.

To note about this clone: The antigen is not known. No conserved phenylalanine or tryptophan ends this CDR3, so it is likely a read error.

Control samples came 1 year after myeloablative marrow transplants with methotrexate plus calcineurin inhibitor. Profiling relied on immunoSEQ multiplex PCR, and the TCRdb table lists in-frame clones only, not all of them. In the table there are 15,000 to 20,000 clones, about nine tenths of which are singletons. The specimen comprised PBMCs, sampled after an allogeneic stem cell transplant with a calcineurin inhibitor and methotrexate. The TCR sequence derives from a male patient in his fifties or sixties who received an allogeneic stem cell transplant from an unrelated donor, was CMV-positive, and had chronic GVHD only. Some of the T cells might come from the graft donor. The chain has TRBV12-5 and TRBJ2-7, with 7 bases fitting TRBD1. The CDR3 region has the DNA TGTGCTAGTGGTTTGCGACAGGGATACGAGCAGTACCTC. Its protein product is CASGLRQGYEQYL.